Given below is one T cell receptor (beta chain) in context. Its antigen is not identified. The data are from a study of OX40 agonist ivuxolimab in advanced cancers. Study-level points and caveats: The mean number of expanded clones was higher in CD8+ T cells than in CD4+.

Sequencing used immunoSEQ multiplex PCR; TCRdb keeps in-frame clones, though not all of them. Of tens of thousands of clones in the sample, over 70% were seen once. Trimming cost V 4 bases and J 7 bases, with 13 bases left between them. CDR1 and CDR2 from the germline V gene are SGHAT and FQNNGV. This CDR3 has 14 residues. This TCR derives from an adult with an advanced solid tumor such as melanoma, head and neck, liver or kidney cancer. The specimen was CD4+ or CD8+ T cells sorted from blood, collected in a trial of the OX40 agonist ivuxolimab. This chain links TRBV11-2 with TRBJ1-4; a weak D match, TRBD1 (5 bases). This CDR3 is CASSSDRRSEKLFF. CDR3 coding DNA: TGTGCCAGCAGCTCAGACAGAAGGAGTGAAAAACTGTTTTTT.